This T cell receptor (beta chain) comes out of a study of T cell responses to AZD1222 COVID-19 vaccine. General study findings and limits: Nearly half of spike-specific TCRs reportedly go after variant regions that carry no mutations. Baseline seropositives among AZD1222 recipients totaled only six. Dominant at 160-218 and 743-854, vaccine-associated CD4 TCRs also spanned spike. Females made up more of the donors, who were largely white British, and clonal diversity may have come out too low.

Details on this clone: Its matching antigen is unknown.

TCRdb's table, derived via immunoSEQ multiplex PCR, lists solely in-frame clones and lacks some. This table holds 180,000 or so clones, around 92% found once. This TCR was sampled from an adult who received the AZD1222 COVID-19 vaccine. The sequences come from peripheral blood, collected 28 days after the second AZD1222 dose.

The CDR3 nucleotides are TGTGCCAGCAGCTTGACAGGGACTCCCTACGAGCAGTACTTC. Translating gives CASSLTGTPYEQYF. J is TRBJ2-7 and V is TRBV5-6; perhaps D is TRBD1 or TRBD2 (6 bases each). The germline V gene has CDR1 SGHDT and CDR2 YYEEEE. The V end was cut by 1 base, the J end by 2 bases, with 10 bases between. The CDR3 is 14 amino acids. Using reference TRBV5-6 and TRBJ2-7 for the parts outside the CDR3, the full variable domain is DAGVTQSPTHLIKTRGQQVTLRCSPKSGHDTVSWYQQALGQGPQFIFQYYEEEERQRGNFPDRFSGHQFPNYSSELNVNALLLGDSALYLCASSLTGTPYEQYFGPGTRLTVT.